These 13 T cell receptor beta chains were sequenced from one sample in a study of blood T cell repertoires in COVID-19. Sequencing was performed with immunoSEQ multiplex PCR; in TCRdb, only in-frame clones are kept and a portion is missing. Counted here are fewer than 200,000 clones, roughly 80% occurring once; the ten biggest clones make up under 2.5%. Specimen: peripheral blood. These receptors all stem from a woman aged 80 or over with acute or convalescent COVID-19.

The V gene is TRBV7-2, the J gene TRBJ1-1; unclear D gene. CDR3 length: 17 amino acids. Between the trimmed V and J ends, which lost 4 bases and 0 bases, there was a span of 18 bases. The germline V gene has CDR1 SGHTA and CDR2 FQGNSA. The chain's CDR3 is CASSSPVLGGMNTEAFF. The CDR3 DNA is TGTGCCAGCAGCTCCCCCGTCCTGGGAGGGATGAACACTGAAGCTTTCTTT. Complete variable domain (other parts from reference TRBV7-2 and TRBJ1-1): GAGVSQSPSNKVTEKGKDVELRCDPISGHTALYWYRQSLGQGLEFLIYFQGNSAPDKSGLPSDRFSAERTGGSVSTLTIQRTQQEDSAVYLCASSSPVLGGMNTEAFFGQGTRLTVV.

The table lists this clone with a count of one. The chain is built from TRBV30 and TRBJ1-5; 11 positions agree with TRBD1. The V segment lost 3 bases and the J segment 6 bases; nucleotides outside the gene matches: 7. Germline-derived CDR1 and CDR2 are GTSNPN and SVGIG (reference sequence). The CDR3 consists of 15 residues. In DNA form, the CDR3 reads TGTGCCTGGAGCCCGGGACAGGGGGGGGGTCAGCCCCAGCATTTT. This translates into CAWSPGQGGGQPQHF.

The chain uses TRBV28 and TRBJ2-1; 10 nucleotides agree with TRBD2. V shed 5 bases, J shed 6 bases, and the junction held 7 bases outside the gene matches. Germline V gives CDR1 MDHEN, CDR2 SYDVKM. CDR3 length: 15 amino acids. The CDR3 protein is CASSPGLAPGNEQFF. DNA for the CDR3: TGTGCCAGCAGTCCGGGACTAGCGCCCGGCAATGAGCAGTTCTTC.

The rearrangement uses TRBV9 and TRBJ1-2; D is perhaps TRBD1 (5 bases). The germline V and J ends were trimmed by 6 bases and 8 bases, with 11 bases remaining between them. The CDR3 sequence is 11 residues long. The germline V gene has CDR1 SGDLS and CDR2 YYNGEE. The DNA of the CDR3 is TGTGCCAGCATGGGGGGTGGCGGCTACACCTTC. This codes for CASMGGGGYTF.

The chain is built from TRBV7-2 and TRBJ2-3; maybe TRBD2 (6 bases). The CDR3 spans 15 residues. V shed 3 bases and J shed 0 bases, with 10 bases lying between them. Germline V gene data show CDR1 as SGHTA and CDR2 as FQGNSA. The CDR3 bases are TGTGCCAGCAGCTTTTCGGGGGAAAGCACAGATACGCAGTATTTT. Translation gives CASSFSGESTDTQYF.

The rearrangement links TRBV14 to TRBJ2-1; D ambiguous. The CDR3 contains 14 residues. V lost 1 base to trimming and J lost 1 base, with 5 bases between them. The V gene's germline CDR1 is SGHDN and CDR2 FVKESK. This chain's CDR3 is CASSQGRSYNEQFF. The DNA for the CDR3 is TGTGCCAGCAGCCAAGGCAGGTCCTACAATGAGCAGTTCTTC.

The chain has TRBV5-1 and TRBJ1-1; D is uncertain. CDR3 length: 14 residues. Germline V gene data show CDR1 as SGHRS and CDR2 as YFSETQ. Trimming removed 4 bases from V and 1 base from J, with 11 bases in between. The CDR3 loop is CASSLPTGNTEAFF. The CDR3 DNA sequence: TGCGCCAGCAGCCTACCCACGGGGAACACTGAAGCTTTCTTT.

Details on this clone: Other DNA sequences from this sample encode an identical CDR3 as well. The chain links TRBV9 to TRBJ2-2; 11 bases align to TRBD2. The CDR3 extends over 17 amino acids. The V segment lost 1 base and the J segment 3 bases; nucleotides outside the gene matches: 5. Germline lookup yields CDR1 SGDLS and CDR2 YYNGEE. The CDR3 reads CASSVIAGGPDTGELFF. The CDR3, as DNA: TGTGCCAGCAGCGTAATAGCGGGAGGGCCGGACACCGGGGAGCTGTTTTTT.

DNA of the CDR3: TGTGCCAGCTCACCATTAGGGAGGTCCTCCTACGAGCAGTACTTC. It codes for CASSPLGRSSYEQYF. The J gene is TRBJ2-7, the V gene TRBV18, with a tentative D call TRBD2 (6 bases). CDR1 and CDR2 from the germline V gene are KGHSH and LQKENI. Trimming cost V 2 bases and J 0 bases, with 11 bases left between them. This CDR3 spans 15 amino acids.

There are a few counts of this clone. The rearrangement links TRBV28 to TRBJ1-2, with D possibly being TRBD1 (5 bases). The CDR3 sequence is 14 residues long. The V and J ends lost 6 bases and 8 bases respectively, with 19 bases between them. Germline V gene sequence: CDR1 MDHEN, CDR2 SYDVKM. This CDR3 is CASSRAVGAGGYTF. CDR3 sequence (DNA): TGTGCCAGCAGCAGGGCCGTTGGGGCGGGAGGCTACACCTTC.

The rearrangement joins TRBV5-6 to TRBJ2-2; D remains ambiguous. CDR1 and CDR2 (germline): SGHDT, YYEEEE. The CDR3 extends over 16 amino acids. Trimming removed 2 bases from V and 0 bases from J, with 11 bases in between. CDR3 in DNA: TGTGCCAGCAGCTTACCTCCAGGCACGAACACCGGGGAGCTGTTTTTT. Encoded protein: CASSLPPGTNTGELFF.

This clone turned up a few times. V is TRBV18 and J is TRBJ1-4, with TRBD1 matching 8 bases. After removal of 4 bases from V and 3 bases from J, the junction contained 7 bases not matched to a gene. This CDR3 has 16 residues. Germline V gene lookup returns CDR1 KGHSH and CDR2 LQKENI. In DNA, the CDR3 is TGTGCCAGCTCACTAAGACAGGGGACGGCTAATGAAAAACTGTTTTTT. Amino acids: CASSLRQGTANEKLFF.

CDR3 protein: CASSPDRATNEKLFF. For the CDR3, the DNA is TGTGCCAGCAGTCCGGACAGGGCAACTAATGAAAAACTGTTTTTT. This chain connects TRBV7-8 to TRBJ1-4, with 8 bases lining up with TRBD1. This CDR3 is 15 amino acids long. V trimming: 6 bases; J trimming: 0 bases; junction bases outside the gene matches: 3. Germline V CDR1 and CDR2: SGHVS, FQNEAQ.